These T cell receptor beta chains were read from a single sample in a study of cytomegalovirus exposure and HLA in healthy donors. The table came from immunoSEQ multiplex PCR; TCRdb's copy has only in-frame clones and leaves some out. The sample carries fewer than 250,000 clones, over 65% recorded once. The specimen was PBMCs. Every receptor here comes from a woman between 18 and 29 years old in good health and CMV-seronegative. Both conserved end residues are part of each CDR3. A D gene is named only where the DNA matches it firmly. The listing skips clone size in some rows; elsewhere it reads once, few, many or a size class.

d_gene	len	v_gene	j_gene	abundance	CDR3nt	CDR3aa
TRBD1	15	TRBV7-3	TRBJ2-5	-	TGTGCCAGCAGCCCACTTACAGGGGGAAAAGAGACCCAGTACTTC	CASSPLTGGKETQYF
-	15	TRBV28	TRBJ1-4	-	TGTGCCAGCAGACCTCCCGGACAGATCAATGAAAAACTGTTTTTT	CASRPPGQINEKLFF
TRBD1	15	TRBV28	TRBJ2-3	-	TGTGCCAGCAAACCTCAGGGGGCTGGCACAGATACGCAGTATTTT	CASKPQGAGTDTQYF
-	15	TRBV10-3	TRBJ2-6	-	TGTGCCATCAGTGAGCCTCAAACTGGGGCCAACGTCCTGACTTTC	CAISEPQTGANVLTF
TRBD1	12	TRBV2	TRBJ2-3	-	TGTGCCAGCAGGACAGGGGAGTATACGCAGTATTTT	CASRTGEYTQYF
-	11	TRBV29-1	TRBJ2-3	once	TGCAGCGTTGAAGGGGCGGATACGCAGTATTTT	CSVEGADTQYF
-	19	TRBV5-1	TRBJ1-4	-	TGCGCCAGCAGCTTGGAGAGTCAGGGAGGGAGGCGAGCTAATGAAAAACTGTTTTTT	CASSLESQGGRRANEKLFF
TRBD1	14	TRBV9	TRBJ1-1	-	TGTGCCAGCAGCGTGACAGGGTCGGACACTGAAGCTTTCTTT	CASSVTGSDTEAFF
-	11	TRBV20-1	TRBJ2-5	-	TGCAGTGCGACCCGAGGGGAGACCCAGTACTTC	CSATRGETQYF
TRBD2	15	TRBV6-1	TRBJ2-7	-	TGTGCCAGCAGGGTTTCAAGCGGGGACTCCTACGAGCAGTACTTC	CASRVSSGDSYEQYF